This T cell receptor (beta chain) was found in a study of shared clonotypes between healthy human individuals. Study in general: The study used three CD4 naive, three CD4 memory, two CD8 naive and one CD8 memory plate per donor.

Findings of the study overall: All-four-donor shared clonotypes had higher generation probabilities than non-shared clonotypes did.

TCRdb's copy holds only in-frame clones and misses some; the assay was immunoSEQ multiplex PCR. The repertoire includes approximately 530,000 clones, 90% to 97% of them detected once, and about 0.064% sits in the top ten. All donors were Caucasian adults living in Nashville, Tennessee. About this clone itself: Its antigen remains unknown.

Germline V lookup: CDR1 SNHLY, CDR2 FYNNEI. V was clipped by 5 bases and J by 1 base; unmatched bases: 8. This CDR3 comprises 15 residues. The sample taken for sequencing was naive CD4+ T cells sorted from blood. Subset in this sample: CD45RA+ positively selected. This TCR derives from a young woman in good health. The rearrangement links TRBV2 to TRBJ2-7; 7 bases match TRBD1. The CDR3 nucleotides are TGTGCCAGCAGTATGGACAGGCCTAGATCCTACGAGCAGTACTTC. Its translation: CASSMDRPRSYEQYF.